One sample yielded the 18 T cell receptor beta chains listed below, sequenced in a study of T-cell memory formation after mild COVID-19. MiXCR, run by TCRdb on the 5' RACE reads, gives a single entry per CDR3 protein. The profile covers some 290,000 distinct CDR3 sequences, with around 16% appearing a single time and 23% taken by the ten largest. The specimen sequenced was PBMCs or a T cell subset sorted from them (not recorded which). The receptors were sampled from a man younger than 30 who had mild COVID-19 (a few samples of this study predate the infection). Cell type and time point are not known.

This clonotype was observed a few times. This chain uses TRBV5-1 with TRBJ1-3; D may be TRBD1 (6 bases). V lost 4 bases to trimming and J lost 2 bases, with 13 bases between them. The CDR3 covers 15 residues. Germline assignment: CDR1 SGHRS and CDR2 YFSETQ. The CDR3 reads CASSKNREAGNTIYF. CDR3 sequence (DNA): TGCGCCAGCAGCAAGAACAGGGAGGCTGGAAACACCATATATTTT.

This clonotype was picked up many times. V gene TRBV7-3 combines with J gene TRBJ2-5; 7 bases fit TRBD2. V lost 2 bases, J lost 3 bases, and 6 bases stayed unmatched. Germline-derived CDR1 and CDR2 are SGHTA and FQGTGA. The CDR3 covers 15 residues. The CDR3 DNA reads as TGTGCCAGCAGCTTAGGGGCTAGCGGTAAAGAGACCCAGTACTTC. Encoded protein: CASSLGASGKETQYF.

This clonotype was counted a few times. The V call is TRBV5-1, the J call TRBJ2-4, with 9 bases matching TRBD2. The V gene end was trimmed by 2 bases and the J gene end by 6 bases; junction bases not matched to a gene: 3. This CDR3 has 14 amino acids. CDR1 is SGHRS, CDR2 YFSETQ, per germline. For the CDR3, the DNA is TGCGCCAGCAGCTTTAGCGGGGGTGGAAACATTCAGTACTTC. Translation: CASSFSGGGNIQYF.

This clonotype was seen a few times. This rearrangement joins TRBV15 to TRBJ2-7, with TRBD1 identical over 9 bases. Germline V CDR1 and CDR2: LNHNV, YYDKDF (reference sequence). The CDR3 is 16 residues long. Losses at the gene ends were 1 base for V and 4 bases for J; bases not matched to a gene: 8. The CDR3 sequence is CATSRGYRTGDYEQYF. Written as DNA, the CDR3 is TGTGCCACCAGCAGAGGCTACCGGACAGGGGATTACGAGCAGTACTTC. The variable domain in full, with the rest retrieved from reference TRBV15 and TRBJ2-7, is DAMVIQNPRYQVTQFGKPVTLSCSQTLNHNVMYWYQQKSSQAPKLLFHYYDKDFNNEADTPDNFQSRRPNTSFCFLDIRSPGLGDTAMYLCATSRGYRTGDYEQYFGPGTRLTVT.

The chain recombines TRBV3-1 with TRBJ2-2; the D gene is possibly TRBD1 (6 bases). The V and J ends lost 2 bases and 1 base respectively, with 14 bases between them. Germline assignment: CDR1 LGHDT and CDR2 YNNKEL (reference sequence). The CDR3 is 17 residues long. CDR3 sequence reads: CASSQTGYEMNTGELFF. CDR3 bases: TGTGCCAGCAGCCAAACAGGGTACGAAATGAACACCGGGGAGCTGTTTTTT.

This clonotype was detected ten times or more. The V call is TRBV12-3 or TRBV12-4, the J call TRBJ2-5, with D maybe TRBD2 (5 bases). V was cut by 3 bases and J by 6 bases, with 14 bases left in between. This CDR3 contains 14 residues. CDR3 bases: TGTGCCAGCAGTTTCTTGGAGGCCGGGAAGACCCAGTACTTC. Its protein is CASSFLEAGKTQYF.

The rearrangement joins TRBV6-2 or TRBV6-3 to TRBJ2-3; D remains ambiguous. Germline V CDR1 and CDR2: MNHEY, SVGEGT. The V end lost 2 bases, the J end lost 0 bases, and 9 bases lay between the germline ends. The CDR3 is 15 amino acids. The CDR3 loop is CASSYGEVSTDTQYF. The CDR3, as DNA: TGTGCCAGCAGTTACGGCGAGGTTAGCACAGATACGCAGTATTTT.

This clonotype was seen only a few times. The V and J genes are TRBV27 and TRBJ1-2; D remains ambiguous. CDR3 length: 14 amino acids. Germline CDR1 is MNHEY and CDR2 is SMNVEV (reference sequence). V lost 7 bases, J lost 4 bases, and 16 bases lay in between. The CDR3 loop reads CASTPRWRGYGYTF. As DNA, the CDR3 is TGTGCCAGCACCCCAAGGTGGAGAGGCTATGGCTACACCTTC.

CDR3 sequence: CASSDGTVYNEQFF. The CDR3 coding sequence is TGCGCCAGCAGTGACGGGACAGTATACAATGAGCAGTTCTTC. The chain uses TRBV10-1 and TRBJ2-1; 7 bases match TRBD1. The V segment lost 3 bases and the J segment 4 bases; nucleotides outside the gene matches: 3. Germline CDR1 reads WNHNN; CDR2 reads SYGVQD (reference sequence). The CDR3 consists of 14 residues.

This clonotype has only a few counts. The DNA for the CDR3 is TGTGCCAGCAGCGTAGAAGGTTCGAGGGGGGCAGATACGCAGTATTTT. Its protein is CASSVEGSRGADTQYF. The rearrangement uses TRBV9 and TRBJ2-3; either TRBD1 or TRBD2 may fit D (6 bases each). V was pared by 0 bases and J by 4 bases, with 15 bases between. The CDR3 covers 16 residues. Per the germline V gene, CDR1 is SGDLS and CDR2 is YYNGEE.

In its sample, this clonotype was seen a few times. This sequence joins TRBV2 and TRBJ1-1; maybe TRBD1 (5 bases). The CDR3 loop spans 14 amino acids. Trimming shortened V by 5 bases and J by 5 bases, and 15 bases separated the two germline ends. Germline loops: CDR1 SNHLY, CDR2 FYNNEI. This chain's CDR3 is CASSPQGAQTEAFF. The DNA of the CDR3 is TGTGCCAGCAGTCCGCAAGGGGCGCAGACTGAAGCTTTCTTT. The full variable domain, rest sourced from reference TRBV2 and TRBJ1-1, is EPEVTQTPSHQVTQMGQEVILRCVPISNHLYFYWYRQILGQKVEFLVSFYNNEISEKSEIFDDQFSVERPDGSNFTLKIRSTKLEDSAMYFCASSPQGAQTEAFFGQGTRLTVV.

This clonotype occurred a few times. This chain joins TRBV9 and TRBJ1-3; no clear D. Germline V gene lookup returns CDR1 SGDLS and CDR2 YYNGEE. CDR3 size: 14 residues. With 3 bases removed from V and 0 bases from J, the gap between germline ends came to 7 bases. The CDR3 nucleotides read TGTGCCAGCAGCGGCTGGTCCTCTGGAAACACCATATATTTT. This sequence encodes CASSGWSSGNTIYF. The full variable domain, rest sourced from reference TRBV9 and TRBJ1-3, is DSGVTQTPKHLITATGQRVTLRCSPRSGDLSVYWYQQSLDQGLQFLIQYYNGEERAKGNILERFSAQQFPDLHSELNLSSLELGDSALYFCASSGWSSGNTIYFGEGSWLTVV.

This clonotype has more than one count but fewer than ten. This rearrangement joins TRBV5-1 to TRBJ2-1, with TRBD1 matching 10 bases. Trimming cost V 2 bases and J 8 bases; bases outside gene matches: 4. The CDR3 has 14 residues. Germline-derived CDR1 and CDR2 are SGHRS and YFSETQ. CDR3 nucleotides: TGCGCCAGCAGCTTCGGGGACAGGGGTGATGAGCAGTTCTTC. Translating gives CASSFGDRGDEQFF.

In this sample, this clonotype turned up a few times. V is TRBV20-1 and J is TRBJ2-2; D might be TRBD2 (6 bases). The length of the CDR3 is 15 residues. Trimming took 5 bases from V and 1 from J, leaving 14 bases between them. CDR1 DFQATT and CDR2 SNEGSKA come from the germline V gene (reference sequence). The chain's CDR3 is CSAVQGAGNTGELFF. The CDR3 nucleotides read TGCAGTGCTGTTCAGGGAGCGGGGAACACCGGGGAGCTGTTTTTT.

This clonotype was seen a few times. The J gene is TRBJ2-3, the V gene TRBV7-2, with D possibly TRBD2 on 6 matching bases. The CDR3 length is 16 residues. The germline V gene has CDR1 SGHTA and CDR2 FQGNSA. V dropped 1 base and J dropped 1 base, with 12 bases sitting between them. The CDR3 loop is CASSLGRGIRTDTQYF. In DNA form, the CDR3 reads TGTGCCAGCAGCTTAGGACGGGGGATACGCACAGATACGCAGTATTTT.

This clonotype has ten or more counts. The chain employs TRBV7-8 and TRBJ2-7; 7 positions agree with TRBD1. In germline, CDR1 is SGHVS, CDR2 FQNEAQ. V dropped 5 bases and J dropped 3; count of bases not matched to a gene: 1. This CDR3 spans 12 amino acids. CDR3 coding DNA: TGTGCCAGCAGCCACAGGGGCTACGAGCAGTACTTC. Protein: CASSHRGYEQYF.

The chain employs TRBV7-2 and TRBJ1-1; no clear D gene. CDR3 size: 18 residues. Trimming stripped 0 bases from V and 0 bases from J, with 17 bases between. CDR1 and CDR2 from the germline V gene are SGHTA and FQGNSA. The DNA of the CDR3 is TGTGCCAGCAGCTTAGCGGTTTTCGGGGTTTATATGAACACTGAAGCTTTCTTT. This encodes CASSLAVFGVYMNTEAFF.

The chain has TRBV5-1 and TRBJ1-2; perhaps TRBD1 as D (6 bases). Germline loops: CDR1 SGHRS, CDR2 YFSETQ. The CDR3 extends over 16 amino acids. Trimming pared 0 bases from V and 4 bases from J, leaving 16 bases between. CDR3 bases: TGCGCCAGCAGCTTGGGGGGGGTGGACAGCTCCTATGGCTACACCTTC. Encoded protein: CASSLGGVDSSYGYTF.